This TCR beta chain is drawn from a study of T cell repertoires in cytomegalovirus infection. On the study more broadly: Indications came from public TCR beta signatures; they pointed to CMV infection and to a matching HLA type. Study-wide results and caveats: CMV-specific TCR beta clonotypes restricted by HLA-C were the ones dominating the ex vivo response. Cumulative frequency of public TCR beta families picked out carriers of CMV plus the relevant HLA.

The junction had 11 bases not matched to a gene; V was cut back by 10 bases and J by 4 bases. The CDR3 extends over 14 amino acids. CDR1 MDHEN and CDR2 SYDVKM come from the germline V gene. TCRdb reprocessed the reads with MiXCR, giving one entry per CDR3 protein. The sample lists some 180,000 distinct CDR3 sequences, about 15% occurring once. This clonotype was seen many times. The antigen remains undetermined. The TCR sequence derives from a human donor in good health (CMV status not recorded). Some clones in this sample may be carry-over from other donors' samples. Sequenced sample: CD8+ T cells from PBMCs. The chain carries TRBV28 and TRBJ2-7; 9 nucleotides align to TRBD1. DNA of the CDR3: TGTGCCACCGAGCCGGGACAGGGTTTTTACGAGCAGTACTTC. This codes for CATEPGQGFYEQYF.